Listed here is a single T cell receptor (beta chain). The PCR had 60 Vbeta and 13 Jbeta primers. The data were produced by immunoSEQ multiplex PCR, yet TCRdb's version contains in-frame clones alone and is incomplete. Of about 190,000 clones in the sample, approximately 88% are singletons; the top ten hold 2% to 3%. This entry is derived from a study of cytomegalovirus exposure and HLA in healthy donors. Study-level background: Researchers previously reported finding 100 million or so unique TCR beta sequences from roughly 200 million T cells.

The germline gives CDR1 SGHDT, CDR2 YYEEEE. This CDR3 contains 16 residues. Trimming stripped 4 bases from V and 0 bases from J, with 11 bases between. This rearrangement joins TRBV5-6 to TRBJ1-6; no firm D call. This TCR was recovered from a woman in her 50s in good health and CMV-seropositive. The sample consisted of PBMCs. The CDR3 DNA follows: TGTGCCAGCAGCGCAAAACCTAGCTCCTATAATTCACCCCTCCACTTT. As protein: CASSAKPSSYNSPLHF.